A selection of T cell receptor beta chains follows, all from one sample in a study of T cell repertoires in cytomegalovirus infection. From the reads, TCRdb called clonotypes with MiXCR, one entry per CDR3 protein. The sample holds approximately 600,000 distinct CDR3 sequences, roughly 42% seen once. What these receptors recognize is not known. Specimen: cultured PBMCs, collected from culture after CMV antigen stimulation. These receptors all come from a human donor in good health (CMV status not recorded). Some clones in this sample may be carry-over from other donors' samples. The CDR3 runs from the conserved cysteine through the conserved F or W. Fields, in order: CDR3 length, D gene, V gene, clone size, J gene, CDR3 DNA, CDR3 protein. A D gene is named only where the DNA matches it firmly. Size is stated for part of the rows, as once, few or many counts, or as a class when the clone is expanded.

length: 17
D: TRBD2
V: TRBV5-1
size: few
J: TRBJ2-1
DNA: TGCGCCAGCAGCCCCACTAGCGGTGGGGGGAAATACAATGAGCAGTTCTTC
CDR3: CASSPTSGGGKYNEQFF

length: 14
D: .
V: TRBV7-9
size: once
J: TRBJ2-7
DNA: TGTGCCAGCAGCGTAGGATCGTTGGGGTACGAGCAGTACTTC
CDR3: CASSVGSLGYEQYF

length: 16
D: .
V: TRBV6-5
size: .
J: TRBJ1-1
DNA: TGTGCCAGCAGTTACTCATTTGGTTCCGGGGGCACTGAAGCTTTCTTT
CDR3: CASSYSFGSGGTEAFF

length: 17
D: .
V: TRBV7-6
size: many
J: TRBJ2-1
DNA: TGTGCCAGCAGCTTAGCCGCTAGAACTAGCTCCTACAATGAGCAGTTCTTC
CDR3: CASSLAARTSSYNEQFF

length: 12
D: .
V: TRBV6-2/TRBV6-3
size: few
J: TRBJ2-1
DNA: TGTGCCAGCAGCCGGAATTTCAATGAGCAGTTCTTC
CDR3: CASSRNFNEQFF

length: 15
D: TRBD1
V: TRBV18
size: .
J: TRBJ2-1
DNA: TGTGCCAGCTCCCTGGGACAGGGGGTACGGGATGAGCAGTTCTTC
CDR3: CASSLGQGVRDEQFF

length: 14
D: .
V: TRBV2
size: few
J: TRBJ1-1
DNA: TGTGCCAGCACCTTGGACGGAGAGAACACTGAAGCTTTCTTT
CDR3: CASTLDGENTEAFF

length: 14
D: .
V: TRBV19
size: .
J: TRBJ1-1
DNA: TGTGCCAGTAGTATCGCCCTATTGAACACTGAAGCTTTCTTT
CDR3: CASSIALLNTEAFF

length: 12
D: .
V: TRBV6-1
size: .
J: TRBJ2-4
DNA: TGTGCCAGCAGTGGCCCAGCCAACATTCAGTACTTC
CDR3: CASSGPANIQYF

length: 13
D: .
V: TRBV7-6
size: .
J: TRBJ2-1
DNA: TGTGCCAGCAGCTCGAAACCGAACAATGAGCAGTTCTTC
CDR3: CASSSKPNNEQFF

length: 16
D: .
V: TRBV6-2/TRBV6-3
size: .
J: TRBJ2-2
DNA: TGTGCCACCCGCCCGTTAGGTCTCGCGAACACCGGGGAGCTGTTTTTT
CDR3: CATRPLGLANTGELFF

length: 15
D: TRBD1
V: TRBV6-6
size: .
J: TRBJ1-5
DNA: TGTGCCAGCAGAGAGACAGGGTCTTCCAATCAGCCCCAGCATTTT
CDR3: CASRETGSSNQPQHF

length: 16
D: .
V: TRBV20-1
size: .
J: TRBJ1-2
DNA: TGCAGTGCTAGAGATACGGAGACCATTGCTAACTATGGCTACACCTTC
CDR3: CSARDTETIANYGYTF

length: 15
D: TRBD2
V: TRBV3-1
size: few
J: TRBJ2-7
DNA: TGTGCCAGCAGCCAACGCGGGAGGGCCAGCCACGAGCAGTACTTC
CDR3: CASSQRGRASHEQYF

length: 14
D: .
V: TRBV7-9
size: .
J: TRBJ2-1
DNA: TGTGCCAGCAGCTTAATAGCGCCCTACAATGAGCAGTTCTTC
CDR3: CASSLIAPYNEQFF

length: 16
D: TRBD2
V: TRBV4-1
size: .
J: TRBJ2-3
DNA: TGCGCCAGCAGCCAAGATCGACTAGCGGGGTGGGATACGCAGTATTTT
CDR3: CASSQDRLAGWDTQYF

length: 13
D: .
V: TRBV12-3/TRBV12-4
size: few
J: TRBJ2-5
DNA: TGTGCCAGCACTTCGGCCGCCCCAGGGACCCAGTACTTC
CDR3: CASTSAAPGTQYF

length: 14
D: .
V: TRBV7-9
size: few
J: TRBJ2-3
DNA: TGTGCCAGCAGCTTAGCCTCCTCAGGAGATACGCAGTATTTT
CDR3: CASSLASSGDTQYF

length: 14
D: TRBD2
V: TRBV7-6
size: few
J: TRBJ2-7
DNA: TGTGCCAGCAGCTTAGCGAGGGGAGGGAACGAGCAGTACTTC
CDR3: CASSLARGGNEQYF

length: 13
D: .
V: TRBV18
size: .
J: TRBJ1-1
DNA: TGTGCCAGCTACAGTGTTCAAGTCACTGAAGCTTTCTTT
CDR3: CASYSVQVTEAFF

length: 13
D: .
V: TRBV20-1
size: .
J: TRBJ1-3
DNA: TGCAGTGCGCCGGGGGCAGGAGGAAACACCATATATTTT
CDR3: CSAPGAGGNTIYF

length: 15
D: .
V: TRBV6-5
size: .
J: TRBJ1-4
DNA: TGTGCCAGCAGTTACCGGAGTAGACCTTCGGAAAAACTGTTTTTT
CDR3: CASSYRSRPSEKLFF

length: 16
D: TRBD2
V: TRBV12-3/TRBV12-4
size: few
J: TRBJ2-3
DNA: TGTGCCAGCAGTTTACAACCGGGAGGGGGCACAGATACGCAGTATTTT
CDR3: CASSLQPGGGTDTQYF

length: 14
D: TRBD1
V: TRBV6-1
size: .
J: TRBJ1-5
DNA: TGTGCCAGCAGTGAAGGTGCAGGGGGTCAGCCCCAGCATTTT
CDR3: CASSEGAGGQPQHF

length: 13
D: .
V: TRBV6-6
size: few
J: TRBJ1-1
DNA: TGTGCCAGCACCCAACAGATGAACACTGAAGCTTTCTTT
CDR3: CASTQQMNTEAFF

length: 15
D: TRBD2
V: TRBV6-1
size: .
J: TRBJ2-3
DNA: TGTGCCAGCAGTGAAGGGGGACTAAGCACAGATACGCAGTATTTT
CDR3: CASSEGGLSTDTQYF

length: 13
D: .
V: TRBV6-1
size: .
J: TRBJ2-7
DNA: TGTGCCAGCAGTTTGACAAACTCCTACGAGCAGTACTTC
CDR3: CASSLTNSYEQYF

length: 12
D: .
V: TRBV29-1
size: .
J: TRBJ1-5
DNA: TGCAGCGCTAAGGTAGGGGGATCGCCCCAGCATTTT
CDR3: CSAKVGGSPQHF

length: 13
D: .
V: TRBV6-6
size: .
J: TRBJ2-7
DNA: TGTGCCAGCAGTTACTCACCGGGGTCCGAGCAGTACTTC
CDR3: CASSYSPGSEQYF

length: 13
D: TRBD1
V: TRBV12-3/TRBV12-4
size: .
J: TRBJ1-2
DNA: TGTGCCAGCAGTGCCGACAGGGGGCACGGCTACACCTTC
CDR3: CASSADRGHGYTF

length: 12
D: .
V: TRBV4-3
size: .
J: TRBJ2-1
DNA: TGCGCCAGCAGCCAAGATTGGGATGAGCAGTTCTTC
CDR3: CASSQDWDEQFF

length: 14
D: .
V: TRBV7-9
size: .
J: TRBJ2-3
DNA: TGTGCCAGCAGCTTACAGGGGCCATATGATACGCAGTATTTT
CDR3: CASSLQGPYDTQYF

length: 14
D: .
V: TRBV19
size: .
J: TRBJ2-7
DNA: TGTGCCAGTAGTGAACAGGGACCGACCTACGAGCAGTACTTC
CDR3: CASSEQGPTYEQYF

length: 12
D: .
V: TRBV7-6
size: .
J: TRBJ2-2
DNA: TGTGCCAGCAGCTTAAGGGGATCAGAGCTGTTTTTT
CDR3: CASSLRGSELFF

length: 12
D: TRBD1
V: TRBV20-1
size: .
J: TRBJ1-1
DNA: TGCAGTGCTAGGACAGGGCTCACTGAAGCTTTCTTT
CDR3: CSARTGLTEAFF

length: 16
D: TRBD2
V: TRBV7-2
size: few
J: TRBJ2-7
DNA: TGTGCCAGCAGCCGAGGCGGGGGGTGGATCTCCTACGAGCAGTACTTC
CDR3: CASSRGGGWISYEQYF

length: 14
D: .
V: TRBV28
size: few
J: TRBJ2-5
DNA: TGTGCCAGCAGGCTCGGACTACAGGGAGAGACCCAGTACTTC
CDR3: CASRLGLQGETQYF

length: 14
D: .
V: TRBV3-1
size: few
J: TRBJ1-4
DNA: TGTGCCAGCAGCCATGTATTCCCCCCTGAAAAACTGTTTTTT
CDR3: CASSHVFPPEKLFF

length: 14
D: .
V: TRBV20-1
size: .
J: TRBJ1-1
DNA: TGCAGTGCTAGTAGACGGAACATGAACACTGAAGCTTTCTTT
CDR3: CSASRRNMNTEAFF

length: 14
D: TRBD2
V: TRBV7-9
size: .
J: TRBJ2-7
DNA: TGTGCCAGCAGCTTCCGGGGGGGCACGGACGAGCAGTACTTC
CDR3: CASSFRGGTDEQYF

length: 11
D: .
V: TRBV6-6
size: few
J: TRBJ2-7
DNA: TGTGCCAGCACTTACGGGGGCGAGCAGTACTTC
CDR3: CASTYGGEQYF

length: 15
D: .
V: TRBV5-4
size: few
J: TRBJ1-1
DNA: TGTGCCAGCAGCCTAACCGGGGCCATGAACACTGAAGCTTTCTTT
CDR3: CASSLTGAMNTEAFF

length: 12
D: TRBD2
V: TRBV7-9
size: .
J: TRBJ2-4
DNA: TGTGCCAGCAGCACCGGCGGGAGGTTTCAGTACTTC
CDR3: CASSTGGRFQYF

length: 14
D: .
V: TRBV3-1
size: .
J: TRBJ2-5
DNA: TGTGCCAGCAGCCAAATCCAGGACCAAGAGACCCAGTACTTC
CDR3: CASSQIQDQETQYF

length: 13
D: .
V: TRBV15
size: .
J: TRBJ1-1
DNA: TGTGCCACCAGCCCGGAGCTAAGGGCTGAAGCTTTCTTT
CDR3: CATSPELRAEAFF

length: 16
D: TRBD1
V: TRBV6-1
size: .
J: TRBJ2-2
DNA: TGTGCCAGCAGTGAAGGGGACAGTTGGATTGGCGGGGAGCTGTTTTTT
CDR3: CASSEGDSWIGGELFF

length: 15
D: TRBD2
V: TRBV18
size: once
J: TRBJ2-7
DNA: TGTGCCAGCTCACCAATGGGGACTATCGCCTACGAGCAGTACTTC
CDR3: CASSPMGTIAYEQYF

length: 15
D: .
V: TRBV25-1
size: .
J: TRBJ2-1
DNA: TGTGCCAGCAGTTGGTTCGGGAGCTCCTACAATGAGCAGTTCTTC
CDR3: CASSWFGSSYNEQFF

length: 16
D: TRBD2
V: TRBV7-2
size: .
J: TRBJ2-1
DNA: TGTGCCAGCAGCTTAGGGCGACTAGCGGGGGGGGCTCGGCAGTTCTTC
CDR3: CASSLGRLAGGARQFF

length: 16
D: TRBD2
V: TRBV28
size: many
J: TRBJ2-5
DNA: TGTGCCAGCAGTTTGGAAATAGCGGGAGGGCAAGAGACCCAGTACTTC
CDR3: CASSLEIAGGQETQYF

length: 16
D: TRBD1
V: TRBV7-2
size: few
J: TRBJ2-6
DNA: TGTGCCAGCAGTCCTCAAACAGGGGCTGGGGCCAACGTCCTGACTTTC
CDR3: CASSPQTGAGANVLTF

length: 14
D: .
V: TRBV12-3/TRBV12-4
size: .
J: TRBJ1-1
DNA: TGTGCCAGCAGTTCCCTCGGCGGGCACACTGAAGCTTTCTTT
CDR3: CASSSLGGHTEAFF

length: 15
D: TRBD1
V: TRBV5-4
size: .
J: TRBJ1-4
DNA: TGTGCCAGCAGCGTTGGACAGGGAGGTAATGAAAAACTGTTTTTT
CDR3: CASSVGQGGNEKLFF

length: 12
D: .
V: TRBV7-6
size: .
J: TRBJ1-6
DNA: TGTGCCAGCAGCTCCAATTCATCACCCCTCCACTTT
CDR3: CASSSNSSPLHF